This T cell receptor beta chain stems from a study of blood T cell repertoires in COVID-19. Background on the study: PBMCs, B-cell-depleted T cells, or T cells were the source of the cDNA or gDNA that made up the material.

The length of the CDR3 is 15 residues. Germline loops: CDR1 LGHDT, CDR2 YNNKEL (reference sequence). The V gene lost 1 base and the J gene lost 4 bases, with 14 bases spanning the gap. Repertoires were generated with immunoSEQ multiplex PCR, while TCRdb's copy carries only in-frame clones and drops some. The sample yields some 190,000 clones, 70% to 90% seen once. This clonotype originated in a human donor with active or convalescent COVID-19. The donor label of this sample is uncertain. Source material: peripheral blood. The V call is TRBV3-1 (or the pseudogene TRBV3-2), the J call TRBJ2-7; no clear D. The CDR3 DNA sequence: TGTGCCAGCAGCCAAGCCCACCTCCTTCGGTACGAGCAGTACTTC. Translated, it gives CASSQAHLLRYEQYF.